Included here is one T cell receptor beta chain sequence, with context. The antigen is not known. The data were taken from a study of identical twins. Each CDR3 protein gets one entry after TCRdb re-called the 5' RACE reads with MiXCR. The sample lists about 690,000 distinct CDR3 sequences, about 20% occurring once. The study's findings and limits: Out-of-frame alpha sequences shared by twins showed excess low generation probability.

V was shortened by 7 bases and J by 4 bases, with 13 bases between the two germline ends. The CDR3 sequence is 14 residues long. These records were also assigned to another study, of T cells expressing NK-cell markers.

This chain connects TRBV12-3 or TRBV12-4 to TRBJ2-2; maybe TRBD2 (7 bases). This TCR derives from a woman under 30 in good health. What was sequenced was PBMCs. The CDR3 coding sequence is TGTGCCAGCAAAAGGGGGGGAATCACCGGGGAGCTGTTTTTT. This sequence encodes CASKRGGITGELFF.